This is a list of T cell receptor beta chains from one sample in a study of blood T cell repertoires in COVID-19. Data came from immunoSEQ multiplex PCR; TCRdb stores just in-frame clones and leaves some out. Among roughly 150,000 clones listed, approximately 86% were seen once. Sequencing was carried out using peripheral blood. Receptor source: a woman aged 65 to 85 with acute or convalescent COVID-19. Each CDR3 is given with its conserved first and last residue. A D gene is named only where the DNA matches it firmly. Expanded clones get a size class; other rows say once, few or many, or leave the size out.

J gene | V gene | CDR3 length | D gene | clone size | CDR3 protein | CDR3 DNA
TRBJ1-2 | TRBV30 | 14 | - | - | CAWSVLRGAGGYTF | TGTGCCTGGAGTGTACTTAGGGGCGCGGGAGGCTACACCTTC
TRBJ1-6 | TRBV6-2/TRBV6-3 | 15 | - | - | CASSYWAGDNSPLHF | TGTGCCAGCAGTTACTGGGCGGGGGATAATTCACCCCTCCACTTT
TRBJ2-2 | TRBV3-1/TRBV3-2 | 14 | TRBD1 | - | CASTTGGKTGELFF | TGTGCCAGCACGACAGGGGGCAAGACCGGGGAGCTGTTTTTT
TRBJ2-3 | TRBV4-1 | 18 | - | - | CASSRTDSRGYSTDTQYF | TGCGCCAGCAGCCGAACCGACAGTAGGGGTTATAGCACAGATACGCAGTATTTT
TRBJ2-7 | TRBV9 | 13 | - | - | CASSPNQGYEQYF | TGTGCCAGCAGCCCAAATCAGGGTTACGAGCAGTACTTC
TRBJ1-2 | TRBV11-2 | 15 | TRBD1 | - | CASSLGTGGGYGYTF | TGTGCCAGCAGCTTGGGGACAGGGGGAGGCTATGGCTACACCTTC
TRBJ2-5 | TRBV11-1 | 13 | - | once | CASSLEPQAVGHF | TGTGCCAGCAGCTTAGAACCACAGGCCGTAGGGCACTTC
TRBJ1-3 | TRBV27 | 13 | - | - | CASRQISGNTIYF | TGTGCCAGCAGACAGATCTCTGGAAACACCATATATTTT
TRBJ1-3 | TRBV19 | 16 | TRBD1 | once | CASSPGQASSGNTIYF | TGTGCCAGTAGTCCAGGACAGGCGAGCTCTGGAAACACCATATATTTT
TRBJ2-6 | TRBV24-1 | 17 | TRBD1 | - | CATSERDRGSGANVLTF | TGTGCCACCAGTGAACGGGACAGAGGCTCTGGGGCCAACGTCCTGACTTTC
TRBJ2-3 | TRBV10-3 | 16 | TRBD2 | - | CASQPGLNSKMDTWYF | TGTGCCTCACAACCGGGACTAAACAGTAAGATGGATACGTGGTATTTT
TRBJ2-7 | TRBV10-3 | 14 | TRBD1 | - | CAIRTDRGANEQYF | TGTGCCATCAGGACAGACAGGGGCGCCAACGAGCAGTACTTC
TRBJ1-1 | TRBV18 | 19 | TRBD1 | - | CASSRLFTGQTLQGTEAFF | TGTGCCAGCTCACGTCTGTTTACGGGACAGACTTTACAGGGCACTGAAGCTTTCTTT
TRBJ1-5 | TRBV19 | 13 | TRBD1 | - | CATLDRVNQPQHF | TGTGCCACCCTGGACAGGGTGAATCAGCCCCAGCATTTT
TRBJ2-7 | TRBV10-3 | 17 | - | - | CAISESGGQTSSYEQYF | TGTGCCATCAGTGAGTCGGGAGGTCAGACGAGCTCCTACGAGCAGTACTTC
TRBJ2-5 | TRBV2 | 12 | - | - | CASSGRGETQYF | TGTGCCAGCAGTGGGAGGGGAGAGACCCAGTACTTC
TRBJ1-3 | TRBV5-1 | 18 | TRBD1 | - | CASSPGTSQGHSGNTIYF | TGCGCCAGCAGCCCGGGAACCTCACAGGGGCACTCTGGAAACACCATATATTTT
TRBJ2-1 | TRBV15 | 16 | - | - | CATSRDPVSSYNEQFF | TGTGCCACCAGCAGAGATCCCGTTAGCTCCTACAATGAGCAGTTCTTC
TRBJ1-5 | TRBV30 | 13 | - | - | CAWKGRNNQPQHF | TGTGCCTGGAAGGGGAGGAACAATCAGCCCCAGCATTTT
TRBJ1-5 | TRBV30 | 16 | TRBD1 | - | CAWGLTGGTSNQPQHF | TGTGCCTGGGGATTAACAGGGGGCACGAGCAATCAGCCCCAGCATTTT
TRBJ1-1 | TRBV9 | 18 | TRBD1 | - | CASSVVPLGQGANTEAFF | TGTGCCAGCAGCGTAGTGCCCTTGGGACAGGGGGCTAACACTGAAGCTTTCTTT
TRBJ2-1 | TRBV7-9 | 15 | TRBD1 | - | CASSWGQGRGNEQFF | TGTGCCAGCAGCTGGGGACAGGGGCGGGGGAATGAGCAGTTCTTC
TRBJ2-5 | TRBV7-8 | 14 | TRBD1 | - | CASSTRQGQETQYF | TGTGCCAGCAGCACCCGACAGGGGCAAGAGACCCAGTACTTC
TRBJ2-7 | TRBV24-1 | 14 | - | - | CATSVHNRAYEQYF | TGTGCCACCAGTGTTCACAACCGGGCCTACGAGCAGTACTTC
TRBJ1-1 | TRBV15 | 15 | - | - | CATSRGGVERLRAFF | TGTGCCACCAGCAGAGGGGGAGTCGAACGTCTGAGAGCTTTCTTT